One and the same sample provided the 5 T cell receptor beta chains below, sequenced in a study of T cell clonality in common variable immunodeficiency. These TCRs are of unknown antigen specificity. Generated by immunoSEQ multiplex PCR, the TCRdb table keeps only in-frame clones and is missing some. Singletons are absent from the sample, which has 15,000 to 20,000 clones. Study results and caveats: Reportedly, TCR beta sequences from common variable immunodeficiency showed fewer deletions and N-nucleotide insertions.

The specimen sequenced was peripheral blood mononuclear cells. The receptors originated from a human donor with common variable immunodeficiency.

On this clone: The CDR3 extends 3 residues past the end of the read, so its final part is completed from the germline J gene. V is TRBV5-1 and J is TRBJ2-2; TRBD2 agrees at 12 bases. CDR3 length: 17 amino acids. Germline CDR1 reads SGHRS; CDR2 reads YFSETQ. V lost 0 bases to trimming and J lost 2 bases; unmatched junction nucleotides: 2. CDR3 in amino acids: CASSLGLAGVNTGELFF. The sequenced CDR3 bases are TGCGCCAGCAGCTTGGGACTAGCGGGAGTAAACACCGGGGAG.

Comment on this clone: Read data end 3 residues before the CDR3 end; the end is taken from the germline J gene. This chain uses TRBV6-2 or TRBV6-3 with TRBJ2-7; weak D call: TRBD1 (5 bases). This CDR3 region has 13 residues. The V and J ends lost 5 bases and 3 bases respectively, with 11 bases between them. In germline, CDR1 is MNHEY, CDR2 SVGEGT. CDR3: CASSHQGNYEQYF. The sequenced part of the CDR3 DNA is TGTGCCAGCAGTCATCAGGGTAACTACGAG.

This clone has a count of ten or more. From the germline J gene comes the end of the CDR3, since the read stops 3 residues before it. The rearrangement links TRBV10-3 to TRBJ2-1; 7 bases are shared with TRBD2. The CDR3 totals 18 residues. Trimming took 2 bases from V and 5 from J; bases not matched to a gene: 15. CDR1 and CDR2 (germline): ENHRY, SYGVKD. The CDR3 loop is CAISEPLPGGSGDNEQFF. The CDR3 bases that were read are TGTGCCATCAGTGAGCCTCTCCCAGGCGGGAGTGGCGACAATGAG.

This clone was seen ten or more times. With the read ending 3 residues before the CDR3 end, the germline J gene is used to fill in that end. This rearrangement joins TRBV6-2 or TRBV6-3 to TRBJ1-1, with 9 bases lining up with TRBD1. V dropped 8 bases and J dropped 5; count of bases not matched to a gene: 6. The CDR3 contains 13 residues. From germline, CDR1 is MNHEY and CDR2 SVGEGT. The CDR3 spells CASYNRGLTEAFF. The CDR3 bases that were read are TGTGCCAGCTATAACAGGGGGCTGACTGAA.

The sample holds many counts of this clone. The observed sequence ends 3 residues before the CDR3 terminus, with the missing tail filled in from the germline J gene. V and J are TRBV18 and TRBJ2-1, with 7 bases lining up with TRBD1. CDR3 size: 14 residues. Germline CDR1 is KGHSH and CDR2 is LQKENI. The J segment lost 9 bases and the V segment lost 4 bases, leaving 9 bases of the junction unmatched. The chain's CDR3 is CASSLTTGAGEQFF. The part of the CDR3 DNA that was read is TGTGCCAGCTCACTTACTACAGGGGCGGGTGAG.